These 20 T cell receptor beta chains originate from one sample sequenced in a study of Ad26.COV2.S vaccination and SARS-CoV-2 variants (dated by TCRdb to the early 2020s). The sample's treatment or condition label is to be understood as: 15 to 20 received Ad26.COV2.S at low or high dose, single or two shots; about 5 received placebo; per-sample allocation not given. Repertoires of vaccine and placebo recipients were sequenced from samples collected on day 63 after the first injection. The library was generated by the immunoSEQ multiplex PCR assay. The table was pulled from immuneACCESS by TCRdb, which kept in-frame rearrangements only. Such tables lose some clones; where checked, under half of the loss comes from unresolved V genes, and the rest has no known cause. In this sample the table shows about 280,000 clones, over 75% of which occur a single time. Under 4% of the sample comes from the top ten.

The sequencing used peripheral blood, collected in a trial of Ad26.COV2.S vaccine versus placebo. The origin of the receptors is a person aged 18 to 65 who received the Ad26.COV2.S COVID-19 vaccine or a placebo.

The V gene is TRBV6-6, the J gene TRBJ1-1; no firm D call. V dropped 7 bases and J dropped 5 bases, with 8 bases sitting between them. Germline CDR1 reads MNHNY; CDR2 reads SVGAGI (reference sequence). The CDR3 totals 11 residues. CDR3 sequence reads: CASTRGTEAFF. CDR3 sequence (DNA): TGTGCCAGCACCAGAGGAACTGAAGCTTTCTTT.

This chain uses TRBV6-5 with TRBJ1-1; D is uncertain. The CDR3 runs 14 residues. CDR1 is MNHEY and CDR2 is SVGAGI in the germline V gene. V gave up 5 bases and J gave up 5 bases, with 15 bases separating them. Written as DNA, the CDR3 is TGTGCCAGCAGTACCACGTCCCCGGAGACTGAAGCTTTCTTT. The encoded protein is CASSTTSPETEAFF.

In its sample, this clone was seen once. This chain connects TRBV5-4 to TRBJ1-1; D is possibly TRBD1 (5 bases). Germline V CDR1 and CDR2: SGHNT, YYREEE (reference sequence). V lost 4 bases and J lost 11, with 21 bases in between. The length of the CDR3 is 14 residues. CDR3 loop: CASSPVAGIRGAFF. The DNA for the CDR3 is TGTGCCAGCAGCCCCGTGGCAGGGATACGTGGGGCTTTCTTT.

The chain is built from TRBV24-1 and TRBJ2-3, with 9 bases lining up with TRBD1. Looked up from germline, CDR1 is KGHDR and CDR2 is SFDVKD. V was clipped by 10 bases and J by 3 bases; unmatched bases: 4. The CDR3 is 13 amino acids. The CDR3 region has the DNA TGTGCCACACAGGGGGCGGGGACAGATACGCAGTATTTT. Translated: CATQGAGTDTQYF.

The chain carries TRBV5-1 and TRBJ2-7; 7 positions match TRBD1. CDR1 and CDR2 (germline): SGHRS, YFSETQ. V trimming: 4 bases; J trimming: 6 bases; junction bases outside the gene matches: 13. The CDR3 length is 15 residues. The CDR3, as DNA: TGCGCCAGCAGCCCGGGACAGCCTCCCGTGGGCGAGCAGTACTTC. It yields the protein CASSPGQPPVGEQYF.

The chain joins TRBV12-3 or TRBV12-4 to TRBJ1-2, with 10 bases that match TRBD1. The CDR3 runs to 12 residues. Trimming cost V 5 bases and J 7 bases; bases outside gene matches: 1. Here the CDR3 reads CASSDRGLGYTF. The CDR3 DNA is TGTGCCAGCAGTGACAGGGGGCTTGGCTACACCTTC.

V is TRBV5-6 and J is TRBJ2-7; 8 nucleotides align to TRBD1. The CDR3 has 15 amino acids. The germline gives CDR1 SGHDT, CDR2 YYEEEE. The trim removed 6 bases at V and 6 bases at J, leaving 14 bases unmatched. The CDR3 nucleotides are TGTGCCAGCATCCCGGGGGCCAGGGGGCGCGGCGAGCAGTACTTC. Protein sequence: CASIPGARGRGEQYF.

The chain joins TRBV7-6 to TRBJ2-3; D unclear. Looked up from germline, CDR1 is SGHVS and CDR2 is FNYEAQ. The CDR3 spans 15 residues. V gave up 2 bases and J gave up 0 bases, with 9 bases separating them. The CDR3 region has the DNA TGTGCCAGCAGCTTACTGAGCACTAGCACAGATACGCAGTATTTT. Amino acid sequence: CASSLLSTSTDTQYF.

The rearrangement links TRBV12-5 to TRBJ2-2, with D maybe TRBD1 (6 bases). CDR1 is LGHNT and CDR2 is FRNRAP in the germline V gene. The CDR3 consists of 15 residues. The V and J ends lost 0 bases and 6 bases respectively, with 11 bases between them. DNA of the CDR3: TGTGCTAGTGGTTTGGTACTCCAGGGGCCCGGGGAGCTGTTTTTT. Protein: CASGLVLQGPGELFF.

This chain links TRBV18 with TRBJ2-7, with D hard to call. CDR3 size: 15 residues. Germline V lookup: CDR1 KGHSH, CDR2 LQKENI. Trimming removed 3 bases at V and 5 bases at J, with 17 bases between. CDR3 residues: CASSPRLEATHEQYF. In DNA form, the CDR3 reads TGTGCCAGCTCACCCAGACTGGAAGCCACGCACGAGCAGTACTTC.

This clone was seen just once. The V call is TRBV28, the J call TRBJ1-1; the match to TRBD1 covers 8 bases. Losses at the gene ends were 3 bases for V and 4 bases for J; bases not matched to a gene: 4. The germline CDR1 and CDR2 sequences are MDHEN and SYDVKM. CDR3 size: 14 residues. The DNA for the CDR3 is TGTGCCAGCAGTTTGTCTACAGGGGGCACTGAAGCTTTCTTT. Protein sequence: CASSLSTGGTEAFF.

The genes are TRBV19 and TRBJ1-2, with 8 positions matching TRBD1. V shed 9 bases, J shed 7 bases, and the junction held 4 bases outside the gene matches. CDR3 length equals 11 residues. Germline CDR1 LNHDA, CDR2 SQIVND (reference sequence). The CDR3 sequence is CASWTGLGYTF. The CDR3 bases are TGTGCCAGCTGGACAGGGCTTGGCTACACCTTC. Drawing the rest from reference TRBV19 and TRBJ1-2, the complete variable domain is DGGITQSPKYLFRKEGQNVTLSCEQNLNHDAMYWYRQDPGQGLRLIYYSQIVNDFQKGDIAEGYSVSREKKESFPLTVTSAQKNPTAFYLCASWTGLGYTFGSGTRLTVV.

The V call is TRBV6-5, the J call TRBJ1-1; D is uncertain. The germline V gene encodes CDR1 MNHEY and CDR2 SVGAGI. V lost 2 bases and J lost 11, with 9 bases in between. CDR3 length equals 11 residues. The CDR3 region is CASSYPPGAFF. The DNA for the CDR3 is TGTGCCAGCAGTTACCCCCCTGGGGCTTTCTTT.

The rearrangement uses TRBV19 and TRBJ1-5; D unclear. The CDR3 length is 16 residues. The germline CDR1 and CDR2 sequences are LNHDA and SQIVND (reference sequence). The V gene lost 2 bases and the J gene lost 1 base, with 12 bases spanning the gap. Here the CDR3 DNA reads TGTGCCAGTAGTATATTCCTTTCAGACAGCAATCAGCCCCAGCATTTT. Translating it yields CASSIFLSDSNQPQHF.

V gene TRBV19 combines with J gene TRBJ2-5; TRBD1 matches at 7 bases. The CDR3 contains 14 residues. J was trimmed by 1 base and V by 5 bases; bases with no gene match: 4. Germline lookup yields CDR1 LNHDA and CDR2 SQIVND (reference sequence). Here the CDR3 DNA reads TGTGCCAGTAGTCCAGGACAGGTCCAAGAGACCCAGTACTTC. It specifies CASSPGQVQETQYF.

CDR3 nucleotides: TGTGCCACCAGGGAAAGGGTCCTCTACGAGCAGTACTTC. Its translation is CATRERVLYEQYF. J is TRBJ2-7 and V is TRBV10-3, with D possibly TRBD1 on 5 matching bases. Trimming removed 10 bases from V and 3 bases from J, with 16 bases in between. The germline V gene has CDR1 ENHRY and CDR2 SYGVKD. The CDR3 extends over 13 amino acids.

The chain has TRBV18 and TRBJ1-6, with D maybe TRBD1 (6 bases). This CDR3 has 15 amino acids. The ends were cut back, 2 bases at V and 8 bases at J, with 13 bases in the middle. CDR1 KGHSH and CDR2 LQKENI come from the germline V gene. The CDR3 nucleotides read TGTGCCAGCTCACCATTCGACAGGTCGGATTCACCCCTCCACTTT. Encoded protein: CASSPFDRSDSPLHF.

Here the CDR3 DNA reads TGTGCCAGCAGTTACTCAGGCTTGAGCTGGGACGAGCAGTACTTC. It translates to CASSYSGLSWDEQYF. The V gene is TRBV6-6, the J gene TRBJ2-7, with D hard to call. CDR1 MNHNY and CDR2 SVGAGI come from the germline V gene (reference sequence). The CDR3 consists of 15 residues. Trimming shortened V by 0 bases and J by 5 bases, and 14 bases separated the two germline ends.

The rearrangement joins TRBV18 to TRBJ1-2; no firm D call. CDR1 is KGHSH and CDR2 is LQKENI in the germline V gene. The CDR3 sequence is 14 residues long. V gave up 3 bases and J gave up 1 base, with 9 bases separating them. CDR3: CASSPLDDNYGYTF. The CDR3 DNA reads TGTGCCAGCTCACCTCTGGACGATAACTATGGCTACACCTTC.

This chain connects TRBV7-2 to TRBJ1-4; 7 bases align to TRBD1. Unmatched junction bases numbered 5, after V lost 6 bases and J lost 4 bases. Germline CDR1 SGHTA, CDR2 FQGNSA. This CDR3 is built from 14 residues. CDR3 loop: CASSRDSDNEKLFF. DNA for the CDR3: TGTGCCAGCAGTCGGGACAGCGATAATGAAAAACTGTTTTTT. Complete variable domain (other parts from reference TRBV7-2 and TRBJ1-4): GAGVSQSPSNKVTEKGKDVELRCDPISGHTALYWYRQSLGQGLEFLIYFQGNSAPDKSGLPSDRFSAERTGGSVSTLTIQRTQQEDSAVYLCASSRDSDNEKLFFGSGTQLSVL.